One and the same sample provided the 17 T cell receptor beta chains below, sequenced in a study of T cells in narcolepsy. Sequencing was performed with immunoSEQ multiplex PCR; in TCRdb, only in-frame clones are kept and a portion is missing. Of more than 20,000 clones in the sample, around 81% were seen once. Material: memory (CD45RA-) CD4+ T cells from blood. These receptor sequences come from a human donor in good health.

This clone has a handful of counts. The chain employs TRBV6-4 and TRBJ1-3; D ambiguous. Germline loops: CDR1 MRHNA, CDR2 SNTAGT. The CDR3 has 11 residues. V was pared by 7 bases and J by 6 bases, with 7 bases between. This chain's CDR3 is CASIRENTIYF. CDR3 bases: TGTGCCAGCATCCGGGAAAACACCATATATTTT.

CDR3 loop: CASSQDKGARGTEAFF. In nucleotides, the CDR3 is TGCGCCAGCAGCCAAGATAAGGGGGCACGGGGCACTGAAGCTTTCTTT. The chain is built from TRBV4-1 and TRBJ1-1; 7 bases fit TRBD1. CDR3 size: 16 residues. With 0 bases clipped from V and 4 bases from J, the junction kept 8 bases outside the gene matches. The V gene's germline CDR1 is MGHRA and CDR2 YSYEKL.

As DNA, the CDR3 is TGCGCCAGCAGCCAAGGTTTACAGGGGAACAATAGAGCTAACTATGGCTACACCTTC. Translated: CASSQGLQGNNRANYGYTF. The chain employs TRBV4-1 and TRBJ1-2; 7 bases line up with TRBD1. Germline-derived CDR1 and CDR2 are MGHRA and YSYEKL. After removal of 1 base from V and 0 bases from J, the junction contained 14 bases not matched to a gene. The CDR3 is 19 residues long.

A single count supports this clone. This chain connects TRBV5-6 to TRBJ1-5; D uncertain. CDR1 is SGHDT and CDR2 is YYEEEE in the germline V gene. There are 14 residues in the CDR3. V was trimmed by 0 bases and J by 0 bases, leaving 4 bases between them. The CDR3 reads CASSLGVSNQPQHF. The CDR3 nucleotides are TGTGCCAGCAGCTTGGGGGTTAGCAATCAGCCCCAGCATTTT.

The chain recombines TRBV6-4 with TRBJ1-1; no reliable D call. The germline V and J ends were trimmed by 4 bases and 5 bases, with 11 bases remaining between them. This CDR3 spans 13 amino acids. CDR1 MRHNA and CDR2 SNTAGT come from the germline V gene. CDR3 residues: CASSVSLQTEAFF. DNA for the CDR3: TGTGCCAGCAGTGTATCTTTACAGACTGAAGCTTTCTTT.

V is TRBV28 and J is TRBJ2-7; TRBD1 matches at 8 bases. Trimming took 5 bases from V and 1 from J; bases not matched to a gene: 10. The CDR3 loop spans 16 amino acids. Germline lookup yields CDR1 MDHEN and CDR2 SYDVKM. The CDR3 DNA reads TGTGCCAGCAGTCGACTCCCGGGACAGGTATCCTACGAGCAGTACTTC. As protein: CASSRLPGQVSYEQYF.

The chain employs TRBV11-3 and TRBJ1-1; TRBD1 aligns across 7 bases. J lost 0 bases, V lost 6 bases, and 7 bases had no gene match. Germline assignment: CDR1 SGHNT and CDR2 YENEEA. The CDR3 is 15 residues long. CDR3 in amino acids: CASRSNRGLNTEAFF. CDR3 in DNA: TGTGCCAGCAGGTCTAACAGGGGCCTGAACACTGAAGCTTTCTTT.

Written as DNA, the CDR3 is TGTGCCACCAGCACCGATAGGGGGATCAATCAGCCCCAGCATTTT. Protein sequence: CATSTDRGINQPQHF. This sequence joins TRBV15 and TRBJ1-5; D is possibly TRBD1 (6 bases). Germline CDR1 is LNHNV and CDR2 is YYDKDF (reference sequence). V dropped 4 bases and J dropped 3 bases, with 13 bases sitting between them. This CDR3 contains 15 residues.

V usage is TRBV5-4 and J usage is TRBJ1-1; D might be TRBD1 (5 bases). In germline, CDR1 is SGHNT, CDR2 YYREEE (reference sequence). V lost 4 bases, J lost 3 bases, and 16 bases lay in between. The CDR3 is made up of 15 amino acids. In DNA, the CDR3 is TGTGCCAGCAGCGCCGGCGGTTTAGGGGACACTGAAGCTTTCTTT. It yields the protein CASSAGGLGDTEAFF.

The gene calls are TRBV6-6 and TRBJ2-2; no firm D call. CDR1 is MNHNY and CDR2 is SVGAGI in the germline V gene (reference sequence). The CDR3 runs to 14 residues. Trimming cost V 8 bases and J 6 bases, with 16 bases left between them. Here the CDR3 reads CASVRQVGSGELFF. The CDR3 coding sequence is TGTGCCAGCGTTCGGCAGGTTGGATCCGGGGAGCTGTTTTTT.

The chain is built from TRBV29-1 and TRBJ2-1; maybe TRBD1 (5 bases). The CDR3 sequence is 12 residues long. Trimming cost V 7 bases and J 10 bases, with 17 bases left between them. The germline CDR1 and CDR2 sequences are SQVTM and ANQGSEA. This chain's CDR3 is CSATTGTPEQFF. DNA for the CDR3: TGCAGCGCTACTACAGGTACGCCGGAGCAGTTCTTC.

The V and J genes are TRBV2 and TRBJ2-5, with D possibly TRBD2 on 6 matching bases. CDR3 size: 15 residues. Trimming removed 2 bases at V and 2 bases at J, with 12 bases between. The germline gives CDR1 SNHLY, CDR2 FYNNEI. The CDR3 sequence is CASSERGVVQETQYF. CDR3 coding DNA: TGTGCCAGCAGTGAACGCGGGGTAGTACAAGAGACCCAGTACTTC.

The gene calls are TRBV5-1 and TRBJ2-7, with 7 bases that match TRBD1. The CDR3 consists of 14 residues. V was pared by 5 bases and J by 7 bases, with 12 bases of the junction left unmatched. Per the germline V gene, CDR1 is SGHRS and CDR2 is YFSETQ. The DNA for the CDR3 is TGCGCCAGCAGATTGAACAGGGGCGAGAGTGAGCAGTACTTC. The encoded protein is CASRLNRGESEQYF. Using reference TRBV5-1 and TRBJ2-7 for the parts outside the CDR3, the full variable domain is KAGVTQTPRYLIKTRGQQVTLSCSPISGHRSVSWYQQTPGQGLQFLFEYFSETQRNKGNFPGRFSGRQFSNSRSEMNVSTLELGDSALYLCASRLNRGESEQYFGPGTRLTVT.

This clone was seen a handful of times. The gene calls are TRBV6-1 and TRBJ1-1; D uncertain. Per the germline V gene, CDR1 is MNHNS and CDR2 is SASEGT. The CDR3 sequence is 13 residues long. V was cut by 0 bases and J by 6 bases, with 8 bases left in between. In nucleotides, the CDR3 is TGTGCCAGCAGTGAAGCTGGGTTGGCTGAAGCTTTCTTT. Translated, it gives CASSEAGLAEAFF.

This chain connects TRBV2 to TRBJ1-5; 7 bases are a match to TRBD1. Per germline, CDR1 SNHLY and CDR2 FYNNEI. After removal of 0 bases from V and 7 bases from J, the junction contained 6 bases not matched to a gene. The CDR3 contains 15 residues. The CDR3 DNA sequence: TGTGCCAGCAGTGAAGCAGGAAGGGGGCGGCAGCCCCAGCATTTT. It encodes CASSEAGRGRQPQHF.

CDR3 amino acids: CASRHIYEQYF. CDR3 coding DNA: TGTGCCAGCAGACATATTTACGAGCAGTACTTC. This chain uses TRBV9 with TRBJ2-7; D remains unclear. Per germline, CDR1 SGDLS and CDR2 YYNGEE. Trimming removed 5 bases at V and 4 bases at J, with 7 bases between. This CDR3 has 11 amino acids.

The rearrangement links TRBV5-4 to TRBJ1-2, with D hard to call. V gave up 1 base and J gave up 4 bases, with 8 bases separating them. The CDR3 has 13 residues. Germline V gives CDR1 SGHNT, CDR2 YYREEE (reference sequence). DNA of the CDR3: TGTGCCAGCAGCTTGCGGACGGTCTATGGCTACACCTTC. Its translation: CASSLRTVYGYTF.